The clone carrying this TCR beta chain has a single count. The sample comes from a study of blood T cell repertoires in COVID-19. Study-wide background: Italy, Spain and the United States were the sources of the convalescent and acute COVID-19 samples. PBMCs, B-cell-depleted T cells, or T cells provided the cDNA or gDNA that made up the material.

Authors' processing steps: Using reference gene primer amplification, nucleated cell counts were estimated. TCRdb's copy holds only in-frame clones and misses some; the assay was immunoSEQ multiplex PCR. From that table come the V and J calls and clone size; the DNA was used to work out D and trimming. Here the sample spans a few hundred thousand clones, approximately 91% being singletons. V lost 3 bases to trimming and J lost 3 bases, with 14 bases between them. Germline CDR1 and CDR2: LNHDA and SQIVND (reference sequence). The length of the CDR3 is 16 residues. The genes are TRBV19 and TRBJ1-4; D uncertain. The clonotype comes from a woman under 40 with acute or convalescent COVID-19. Sequencing was performed on peripheral blood. CDR3 sequence reads: CASSMFTGGANEKLFF. The CDR3 DNA sequence: TGTGCCAGTAGTATGTTCACGGGAGGAGCTAATGAAAAACTGTTTTTT.